The clone carrying this T cell receptor beta chain has a single count. Assay used: immunoSEQ multiplex PCR; TCRdb lists only in-frame clones, some missing. The sample has around 77,000 clones, 91% seen once. V gave up 1 base and J gave up 2 bases; unmatched junction bases: 6. This CDR3 is built from 16 residues. The V gene's germline CDR1 is MNHEY and CDR2 SVGAGI. These data belong to a study of T cell changes during pregnancy in multiple sclerosis. Sample: peripheral blood, taken in the third trimester of pregnancy. This TCR derives from a female donor in good health, enrolled as a control in a pregnancy study. V is TRBV6-5 and J is TRBJ1-2; 8 bases fit TRBD1. CDR3 in amino acids: CASSYWEDRANYGYTF. As DNA, the CDR3 is TGTGCCAGCAGTTACTGGGAGGACAGGGCAAACTATGGCTACACCTTC.